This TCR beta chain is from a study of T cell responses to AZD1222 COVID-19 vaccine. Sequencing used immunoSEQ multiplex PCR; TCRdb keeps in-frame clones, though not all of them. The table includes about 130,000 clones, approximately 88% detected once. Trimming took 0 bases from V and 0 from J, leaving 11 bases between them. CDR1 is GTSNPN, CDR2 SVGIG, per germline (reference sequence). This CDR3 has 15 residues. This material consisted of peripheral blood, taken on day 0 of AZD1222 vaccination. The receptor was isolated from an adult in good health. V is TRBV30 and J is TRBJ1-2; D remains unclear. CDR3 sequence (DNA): TGTGCCTGGAGTGTAACCGGTTGGACTAACTATGGCTACACCTTC. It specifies CAWSVTGWTNYGYTF.